The present entry profiles one T cell receptor (beta chain) with its context. TCRdb's table, derived via immunoSEQ multiplex PCR, lists solely in-frame clones and lacks some. This table holds approximately 330,000 clones, under 90% found once. Residents of about two dozen US areas, aged about 18 to 95 years, made up the participants. The data stem from a study of blood T cell repertoires in COVID-19. Turning to the study itself: COVID-19 samples, acute and convalescent, were from the United States, Italy and Spain.

Trimming at V came to 4 bases and at J to 3 bases, leaving 5 bases not matched to a gene. In germline, CDR1 is SGHRS, CDR2 YFSETQ. CDR3 size: 16 residues. The V gene is TRBV5-1, the J gene TRBJ2-2, with TRBD2 matching 11 bases. Sequenced: PBMCs or T cells enriched from blood (not recorded which). This clonotype was sampled from a woman aged 25 to 39 who had recovered from COVID-19. The CDR3: CASSRGLADYTGELFF. The CDR3 region has the DNA TGCGCCAGCAGCCGGGGACTAGCGGATTACACCGGGGAGCTGTTTTTT. The full variable domain, in which reference TRBV5-1 and TRBJ2-2 provide the parts outside the CDR3, is KAGVTQTPRYLIKTRGQQVTLSCSPISGHRSVSWYQQTPGQGLQFLFEYFSETQRNKGNFPGRFSGRQFSNSRSEMNVSTLELGDSALYLCASSRGLADYTGELFFGEGSRLTVL.